These 19 T cell receptor beta chains share one sample of origin, sequenced in a study of T cells in localized non-small cell lung cancer. Here immunoSEQ multiplex PCR was the method, and the copy in TCRdb shows in-frame clones only, minus some. In the table there are 45,000 to 70,000 clones, roughly 89% of which are singletons. The material was peripheral blood, obtained before any cancer treatment. Source of these receptors: a woman aged 40-69 years with stage I lung adenocarcinoma.

This clone has a single count. The rearrangement uses TRBV5-1 and TRBJ1-2; 7 bases match TRBD1. The germline V gene encodes CDR1 SGHRS and CDR2 YFSETQ. The CDR3 spans 18 residues. V dropped 3 bases and J dropped 2; count of bases not matched to a gene: 16. CDR3 in amino acids: CASSSPRLGTAVNYGYTF. The CDR3 DNA is TGCGCCAGCAGCTCACCAAGACTCGGGACAGCTGTAAACTATGGCTACACCTTC.

The chain joins TRBV7-9 to TRBJ2-5; 9 bases are a match to TRBD2. There are 15 residues in the CDR3. V trimming: 1 base; J trimming: 5 bases; junction bases outside the gene matches: 5. CDR1 SEHNR and CDR2 FQNEAQ come from the germline V gene (reference sequence). The CDR3 region has the DNA TGTGCCAGCAGCTTAGAGGCTAGCGGGGTGGAGACCCAGTACTTC. Translation gives CASSLEASGVETQYF.

The chain couples TRBV7-9 to TRBJ2-1; 10 positions match TRBD1. Germline values: CDR1 SEHNR, CDR2 FQNEAQ (reference sequence). V trimming: 7 bases; J trimming: 0 bases; junction bases outside the gene matches: 9. This CDR3 comprises 17 residues. CDR3 protein: CASITGQGRPSYNEQFF. In DNA form, the CDR3 reads TGTGCCAGCATCACGGGACAGGGGCGACCCTCCTACAATGAGCAGTTCTTC.

The chain couples TRBV12-5 to TRBJ2-5; 9 bases align to TRBD2. V was clipped by 3 bases and J by 2 bases; unmatched bases: 7. From germline, CDR1 is LGHNT and CDR2 FRNRAP. CDR3 size: 16 residues. The DNA of the CDR3 is TGTGCTAGTGGTTTAGGGACGCTAGCGGGACAAGAGACCCAGTACTTC. The encoded protein is CASGLGTLAGQETQYF. Combining the CDR3 with reference TRBV12-5 and TRBJ2-5 gives the whole variable domain DARVTQTPRHKVTEMGQEVTMRCQPILGHNTVFWYRQTMMQGLELLAYFRNRAPLDDSGMPKDRFSAEMPDATLATLKIQPSEPRDSAVYFCASGLGTLAGQETQYFGPGTRLLVL.

The chain links TRBV19 to TRBJ1-4; D may be TRBD1 (5 bases). V lost 7 bases and J 2 bases, leaving 8 bases between the germline ends. The CDR3 consists of 13 residues. Per the germline V gene, CDR1 is LNHDA and CDR2 is SQIVND (reference sequence). DNA for the CDR3: TGTGCCAGTAAGAGGGACACTAATGAAAAACTGTTTTTT. Its protein product is CASKRDTNEKLFF.

The V and J genes are TRBV5-1 and TRBJ2-1; D might be TRBD1 (5 bases). This CDR3 has 15 amino acids. The V end was cut by 2 bases, the J end by 0 bases, with 9 bases between. From germline, CDR1 is SGHRS and CDR2 YFSETQ. As DNA, the CDR3 is TGCGCCAGCAGCTTTGAGACAGCCTCCTACAATGAGCAGTTCTTC. It codes for CASSFETASYNEQFF.

The chain has TRBV7-2 and TRBJ1-3; D call uncertain. Trimming left V 1 base short and J 3 bases short, with 1 base between. Germline V gives CDR1 SGHTA, CDR2 FQGNSA. There are 12 residues in the CDR3. As DNA, the CDR3 is TGTGCCAGCAGCTTAGGTGGAAACACCATATATTTT. This translates into CASSLGGNTIYF.

This clone has only one observation. The genes are TRBV28 and TRBJ2-7; 13 bases match TRBD2. Germline V gives CDR1 MDHEN, CDR2 SYDVKM. The CDR3 totals 17 residues. With 6 bases clipped from V and 2 bases from J, the junction kept 10 bases outside the gene matches. The CDR3 sequence: CASRPGLAGPSTYEQYF. As DNA, the CDR3 is TGTGCCAGCAGGCCGGGACTAGCGGGACCATCGACCTACGAGCAGTACTTC.

The genes are TRBV6-6 and TRBJ1-2; TRBD1 might be the D (5 bases). Trimming cost V 0 bases and J 2 bases, with 10 bases left between them. Germline CDR1 MNHNY, CDR2 SVGAGI (reference sequence). There are 15 residues in the CDR3. CDR3 in amino acids: CASSYSIGQNYGYTF. In DNA, the CDR3 is TGTGCCAGCAGTTACTCGATAGGACAAAACTATGGCTACACCTTC.

V and J are TRBV11-2 and TRBJ1-1; the D gene is possibly TRBD1 (6 bases). Germline V lookup: CDR1 SGHAT, CDR2 FQNNGV. CDR3 length equals 14 residues. V lost 5 bases and J lost 5, with 15 bases in between. CDR3 amino acids: CASSPGGAWTEAFF. In DNA form, the CDR3 reads TGTGCCAGCAGCCCCGGGGGGGCTTGGACTGAAGCTTTCTTT.

The V call is TRBV7-6, the J call TRBJ2-3; 8 bases line up with TRBD2. This CDR3 comprises 15 residues. V was clipped by 2 bases and J by 4 bases; unmatched bases: 5. Germline V gene lookup returns CDR1 SGHVS and CDR2 FNYEAQ. CDR3: CASSLRRGDSDTQYF. The CDR3 nucleotides are TGTGCCAGCAGCTTAAGGCGGGGGGACTCAGATACGCAGTATTTT. Variable domain in full (rest from reference TRBV7-6 and TRBJ2-3): GAGVSQSPRYKVTKRGQDVALRCDPISGHVSLYWYRQALGQGPEFLTYFNYEAQQDKSGLPNDRFSAERPEGSISTLTIQRTEQRDSAMYRCASSLRRGDSDTQYFGPGTRLTVL.

The rearrangement uses TRBV7-2 and TRBJ2-1; 10 bases line up with TRBD2. Germline-derived CDR1 and CDR2 are SGHTA and FQGNSA. The CDR3 runs to 15 residues. With V trimmed by 5 bases and J by 1 base, 2 bases remained unmatched. The CDR3 region has the DNA TGTGCCAGCAGCGGAGCGGGGGGGTCCTACAATGAGCAGTTCTTC. This translates into CASSGAGGSYNEQFF.

The chain links TRBV7-2 to TRBJ1-5; D may be TRBD1 (6 bases). The CDR3 loop spans 15 amino acids. Per germline, CDR1 SGHTA and CDR2 FQGNSA. V lost 2 bases and J lost 7, with 15 bases in between. The CDR3: CASSLQGFLKQPQHF. CDR3 DNA sequence: TGTGCCAGCAGCTTACAGGGGTTTTTAAAGCAGCCCCAGCATTTT.

V and J are TRBV20-1 and TRBJ1-3; D gene unclear. V lost 3 bases and J lost 4, with 4 bases in between. This CDR3 comprises 11 residues. The germline V gene has CDR1 DFQATT and CDR2 SNEGSKA (reference sequence). CDR3 protein: CSASWGNTIYF. The CDR3, as DNA: TGCAGTGCTAGTTGGGGAAACACCATATATTTT.

This sequence joins TRBV6-1 and TRBJ2-7, with 8 nucleotides matching TRBD1. V lost 7 bases and J lost 0; bases outside the gene matches: 5. Germline CDR1 reads MNHNS; CDR2 reads SASEGT. The CDR3 is 14 residues long. CDR3 protein: CASTWDRSSYEQYF. Here the CDR3 DNA reads TGTGCCAGCACCTGGGACAGGAGCTCCTACGAGCAGTACTTC.

This clone was seen more than once but under ten times. The chain carries TRBV6-6 and TRBJ2-4; 10 bases are shared with TRBD1. The CDR3 consists of 13 residues. The trim removed 6 bases at V and 8 bases at J, leaving 4 bases unmatched. Germline assignment: CDR1 MNHNY and CDR2 SVGAGI (reference sequence). In DNA, the CDR3 is TGTGCCAGCAGCCCGGGACAGGGGTACATTCAGTACTTC. This encodes CASSPGQGYIQYF.

The genes are TRBV28 and TRBJ2-7; 8 bases map to TRBD1. CDR1 is MDHEN and CDR2 is SYDVKM in the germline V gene. Trimming at V came to 8 bases and at J to 2 bases, leaving 5 bases not matched to a gene. This CDR3 region has 13 residues. CDR3 protein: CASGLQGAYEQYF. CDR3 nucleotides: TGTGCCAGCGGACTACAGGGGGCCTACGAGCAGTACTTC.

This chain connects TRBV6-6 to TRBJ1-2, with D perhaps matching TRBD1 (5 bases). The CDR3 has 13 residues. V lost 0 bases and J lost 6, with 8 bases in between. Germline CDR1 is MNHNY and CDR2 is SVGAGI (reference sequence). CDR3 protein: CASSYSRGNGYTF. DNA for the CDR3: TGTGCCAGCAGTTACTCCCGGGGGAATGGCTACACCTTC.

The DNA for the CDR3 is TGTGCCAGTAGTATCAGCAGGGTCTCCACAGATACGCAGTATTTT. Translating it yields CASSISRVSTDTQYF. This sequence joins TRBV19 and TRBJ2-3, with D possibly TRBD1 on 5 matching bases. Germline CDR1 LNHDA, CDR2 SQIVND (reference sequence). The CDR3 is 15 residues long. Trimming took 3 bases from V and 2 from J, leaving 12 bases between them.